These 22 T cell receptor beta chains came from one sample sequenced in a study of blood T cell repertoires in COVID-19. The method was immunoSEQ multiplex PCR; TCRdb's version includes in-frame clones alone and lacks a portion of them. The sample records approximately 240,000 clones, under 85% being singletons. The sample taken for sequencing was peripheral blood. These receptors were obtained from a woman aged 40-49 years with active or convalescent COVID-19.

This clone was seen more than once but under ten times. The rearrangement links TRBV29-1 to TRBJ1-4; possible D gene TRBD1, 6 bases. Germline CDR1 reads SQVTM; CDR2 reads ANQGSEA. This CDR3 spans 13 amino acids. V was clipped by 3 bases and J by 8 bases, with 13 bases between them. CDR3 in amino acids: CSVDPGVGEKLFF. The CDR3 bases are TGCAGCGTTGATCCAGGGGTAGGAGAAAAACTGTTTTTT.

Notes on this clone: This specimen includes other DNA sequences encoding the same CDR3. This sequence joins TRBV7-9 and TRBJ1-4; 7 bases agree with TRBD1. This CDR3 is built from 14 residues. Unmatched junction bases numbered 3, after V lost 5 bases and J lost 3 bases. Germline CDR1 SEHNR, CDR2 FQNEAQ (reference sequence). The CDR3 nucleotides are TGTGCCAGCAGCCTAGGACAGGCTAATGAAAAACTGTTTTTT. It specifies CASSLGQANEKLFF.

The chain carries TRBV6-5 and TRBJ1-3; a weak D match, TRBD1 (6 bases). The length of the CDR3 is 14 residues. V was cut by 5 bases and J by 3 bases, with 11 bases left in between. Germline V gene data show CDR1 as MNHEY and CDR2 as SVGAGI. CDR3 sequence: CASSPRDNGNTIYF. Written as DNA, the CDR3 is TGTGCCAGCAGTCCCCGGGACAATGGAAACACCATATATTTT.

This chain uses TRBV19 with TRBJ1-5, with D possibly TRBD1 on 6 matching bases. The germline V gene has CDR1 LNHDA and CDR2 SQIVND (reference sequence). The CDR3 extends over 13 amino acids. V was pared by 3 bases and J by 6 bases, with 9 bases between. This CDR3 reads CASSIQGSQPQHF. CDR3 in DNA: TGTGCCAGTAGTATTCAGGGGTCTCAGCCCCAGCATTTT.

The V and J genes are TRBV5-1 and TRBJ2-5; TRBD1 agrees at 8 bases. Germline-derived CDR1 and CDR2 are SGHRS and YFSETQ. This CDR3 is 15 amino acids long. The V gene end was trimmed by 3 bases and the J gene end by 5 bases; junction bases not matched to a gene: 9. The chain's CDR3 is CASSYGQGPVETQYF. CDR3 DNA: TGCGCCAGCAGCTACGGACAGGGTCCAGTGGAGACCCAGTACTTC.

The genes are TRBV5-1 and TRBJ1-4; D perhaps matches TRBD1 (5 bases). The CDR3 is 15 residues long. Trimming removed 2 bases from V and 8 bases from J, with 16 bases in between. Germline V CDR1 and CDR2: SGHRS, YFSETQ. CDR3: CASSFSGQGGEKLFF. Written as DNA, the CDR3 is TGCGCCAGCAGCTTCTCTGGGCAGGGCGGCGAAAAACTGTTTTTT.

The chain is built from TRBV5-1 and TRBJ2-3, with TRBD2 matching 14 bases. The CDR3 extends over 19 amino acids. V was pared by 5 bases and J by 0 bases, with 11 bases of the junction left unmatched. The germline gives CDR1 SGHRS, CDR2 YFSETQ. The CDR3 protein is CASSYRTSGGLMSTDTQYF. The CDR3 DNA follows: TGCGCCAGCAGTTATCGGACTAGCGGGGGGCTTATGAGCACAGATACGCAGTATTTT.

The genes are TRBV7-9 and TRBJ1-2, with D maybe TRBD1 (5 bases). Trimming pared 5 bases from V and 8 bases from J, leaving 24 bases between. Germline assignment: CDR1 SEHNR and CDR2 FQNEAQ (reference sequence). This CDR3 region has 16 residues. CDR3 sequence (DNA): TGTGCCAGCAGCATCAGGGCCTATCCCTTAAATGGAGGCTACACCTTC. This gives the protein CASSIRAYPLNGGYTF.

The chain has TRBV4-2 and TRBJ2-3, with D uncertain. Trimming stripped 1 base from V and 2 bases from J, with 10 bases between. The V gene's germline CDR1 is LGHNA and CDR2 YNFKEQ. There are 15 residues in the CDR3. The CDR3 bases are TGTGCCAGCAGCCAAGCATCCATAGACACAGATACGCAGTATTTT. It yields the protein CASSQASIDTDTQYF.

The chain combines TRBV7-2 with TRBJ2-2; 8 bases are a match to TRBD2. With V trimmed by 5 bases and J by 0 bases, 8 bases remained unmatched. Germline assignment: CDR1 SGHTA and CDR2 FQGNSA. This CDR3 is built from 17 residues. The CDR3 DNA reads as TGTGCCAGCAGCGGAATAGCGGGGACAACGAACACCGGGGAGCTGTTTTTT. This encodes CASSGIAGTTNTGELFF.

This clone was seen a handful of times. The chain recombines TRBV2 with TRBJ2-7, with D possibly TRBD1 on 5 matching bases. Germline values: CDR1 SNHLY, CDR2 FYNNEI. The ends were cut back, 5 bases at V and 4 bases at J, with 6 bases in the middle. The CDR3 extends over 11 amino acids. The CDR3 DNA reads TGTGCCAGCAGTTCAGGGTACGAGCAGTACTTC. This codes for CASSSGYEQYF.

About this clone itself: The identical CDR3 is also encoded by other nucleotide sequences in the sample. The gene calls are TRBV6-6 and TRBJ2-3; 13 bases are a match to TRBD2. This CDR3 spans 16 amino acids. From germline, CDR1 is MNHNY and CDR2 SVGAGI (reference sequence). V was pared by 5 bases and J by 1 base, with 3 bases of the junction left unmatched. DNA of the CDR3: TGTGCCAGCAGTCGAGGGACTAGCGGGGGCACAGATACGCAGTATTTT. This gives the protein CASSRGTSGGTDTQYF.

CDR3 coding DNA: TGTGCCATCAGTTCCGAGGCCAATTCACCCCTCCACTTT. Amino acids: CAISSEANSPLHF. The chain combines TRBV10-3 with TRBJ1-6; D not resolved. The V end was cut by 5 bases, the J end by 7 bases, with 9 bases between. The germline CDR1 and CDR2 sequences are ENHRY and SYGVKD. The CDR3 consists of 13 residues.

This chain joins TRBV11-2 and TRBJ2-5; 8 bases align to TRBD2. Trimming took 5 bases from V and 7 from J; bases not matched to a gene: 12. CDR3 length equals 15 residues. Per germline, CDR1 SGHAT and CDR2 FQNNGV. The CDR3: CASSPGLGSFWTQYF. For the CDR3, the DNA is TGTGCCAGCAGCCCGGGACTAGGTAGTTTTTGGACCCAGTACTTC.

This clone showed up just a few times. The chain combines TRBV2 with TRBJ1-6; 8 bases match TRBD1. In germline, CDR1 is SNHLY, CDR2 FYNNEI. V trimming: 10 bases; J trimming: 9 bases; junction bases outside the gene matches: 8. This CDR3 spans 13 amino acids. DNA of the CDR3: TGTGCCACCGGACAGGGCGAGAGTTCACCCCTCCACTTT. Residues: CATGQGESSPLHF.

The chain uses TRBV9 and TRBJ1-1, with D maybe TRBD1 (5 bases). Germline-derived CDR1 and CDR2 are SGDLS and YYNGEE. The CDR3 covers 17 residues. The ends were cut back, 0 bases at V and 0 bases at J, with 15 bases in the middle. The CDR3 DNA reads TGTGCCAGCAGCGTAGGCCTACAGGCCCCAATGAACACTGAAGCTTTCTTT. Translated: CASSVGLQAPMNTEAFF.

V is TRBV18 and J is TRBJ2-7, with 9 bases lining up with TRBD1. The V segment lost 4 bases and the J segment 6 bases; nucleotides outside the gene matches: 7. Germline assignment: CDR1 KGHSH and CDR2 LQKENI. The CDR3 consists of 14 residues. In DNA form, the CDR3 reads TGTGCCAGCTCACTTTTACAGGGGGCGACCGAGCAGTACTTC. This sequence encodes CASSLLQGATEQYF.

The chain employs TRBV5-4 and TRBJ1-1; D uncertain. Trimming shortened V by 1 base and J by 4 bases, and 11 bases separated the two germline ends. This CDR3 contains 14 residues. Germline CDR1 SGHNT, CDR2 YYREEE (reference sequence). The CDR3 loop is CASSLFVGSTEAFF. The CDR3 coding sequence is TGTGCCAGCAGCTTGTTTGTGGGCAGCACTGAAGCTTTCTTT.

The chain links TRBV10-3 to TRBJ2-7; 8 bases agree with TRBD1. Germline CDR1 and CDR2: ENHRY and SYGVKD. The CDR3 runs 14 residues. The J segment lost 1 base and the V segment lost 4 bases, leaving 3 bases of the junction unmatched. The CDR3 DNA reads TGTGCCATCAGTGGTGGACAGGGATCCTACGAGCAGTACGTC. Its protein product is CAISGGQGSYEQYV.

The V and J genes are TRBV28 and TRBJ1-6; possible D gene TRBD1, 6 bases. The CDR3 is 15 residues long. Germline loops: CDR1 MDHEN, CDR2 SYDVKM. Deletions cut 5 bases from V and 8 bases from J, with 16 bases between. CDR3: CASSAVGTPYSPLHF. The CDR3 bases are TGTGCCAGCAGTGCCGTGGGGACACCTTATTCACCCCTCCACTTT.

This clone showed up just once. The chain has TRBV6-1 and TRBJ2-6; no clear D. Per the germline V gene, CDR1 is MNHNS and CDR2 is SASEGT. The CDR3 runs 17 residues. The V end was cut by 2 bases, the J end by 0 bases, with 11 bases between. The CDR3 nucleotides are TGTGCCAGCAGTGAAAGGAGTCGGGTCTCTGGGGCCAACGTCCTGACTTTC. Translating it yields CASSERSRVSGANVLTF.

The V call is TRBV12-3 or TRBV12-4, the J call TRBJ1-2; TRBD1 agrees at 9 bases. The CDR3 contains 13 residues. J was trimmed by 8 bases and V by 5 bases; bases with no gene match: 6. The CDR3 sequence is CASSVQGAGGYTF. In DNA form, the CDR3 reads TGTGCCAGCAGTGTACAGGGGGCGGGGGGCTACACCTTC.